These T cell receptor beta chains were read from a single sample in a study of blood T cell repertoires in COVID-19. Some clones are missing from TCRdb's copy, which holds only in-frame ones; the method was immunoSEQ multiplex PCR. The sample contains some 70,000 clones, 65% to 90% of which appear only once. Sequencing was done on a sample of peripheral blood. The receptor set was obtained from a man older than 75 with acute or convalescent COVID-19. Both conserved end residues are part of each CDR3. A D gene is named only where the DNA matches it firmly. Clone size is not always given. Where it is, it says once, few, many or a class for expanded clones.

V gene,clone size,J gene,D gene,CDR3 protein,CDR3 DNA
TRBV9,.,TRBJ2-2,.,CASSVVTKPNTGELFF,TGTGCCAGCAGCGTAGTAACGAAGCCCAACACCGGGGAGCTGTTTTTT
TRBV5-1,.,TRBJ2-3,TRBD2,CASSSGTSGSLVTDTQYF,TGCGCCAGCAGTTCCGGGACTAGCGGGAGCTTGGTGACAGATACGCAGTATTTT
TRBV5-1,.,TRBJ2-3,TRBD1,CASSPGTGLGDTQYF,TGCGCCAGCAGCCCAGGGACAGGCCTAGGTGATACGCAGTATTTT
TRBV2,few,TRBJ1-1,.,CASTLGGLGTEAFF,TGTGCCAGCACCTTGGGAGGGCTGGGCACTGAAGCTTTCTTT
TRBV7-8,.,TRBJ1-1,.,CASSLGQANTEAFF,TGTGCCAGCAGCTTAGGTCAGGCGAACACTGAAGCTTTCTTT
TRBV19,.,TRBJ1-5,.,CAARTGGSNQPQHF,TGTGCCGCAAGGACGGGAGGGAGCAATCAGCCCCAGCATTTT
TRBV18,.,TRBJ2-1,TRBD2,CASSPALAGDNEQFF,TGTGCCAGCTCACCAGCACTAGCGGGGGACAATGAGCAGTTCTTC
TRBV27,.,TRBJ1-1,.,CASSLREPNTEAFF,TGTGCCAGCAGTTTGCGGGAGCCGAACACTGAAGCTTTCTTT
TRBV27,few,TRBJ2-1,.,CASYREGSYNEQFF,TGTGCCAGCTACAGAGAAGGAAGCTACAATGAGCAGTTCTTC
TRBV19,.,TRBJ2-3,.,CASRPYGGLDTQYF,TGTGCCAGTAGACCATATGGAGGGCTCGATACGCAGTATTTT
TRBV3-1/TRBV3-2,.,TRBJ2-1,.,CASSRIPGAGNNEQFF,TGTGCCAGCAGCCGGATTCCGGGAGCAGGGAACAATGAGCAGTTCTTC
TRBV4-1,once,TRBJ2-1,.,CASSQIQGDNEQFF,TGCGCCAGCAGCCAGATACAGGGTGACAATGAGCAGTTCTTC
TRBV5-1,few,TRBJ1-5,.,CASSFFAGADQPQHF,TGCGCCAGCAGCTTTTTCGCGGGGGCGGACCAGCCCCAGCATTTT
TRBV3-1/TRBV3-2,.,TRBJ2-1,TRBD2,CASSQVGLAGGRSDEQFF,TGTGCCAGCAGCCAAGTGGGGCTAGCGGGGGGCCGGAGCGATGAGCAGTTCTTC
TRBV6-5,.,TRBJ1-2,.,CASTAPPGSDPLF,TGTGCCAGCACCGCCCCGCCAGGGTCAGACCCCCTCTTC
TRBV13,once,TRBJ2-7,TRBD2,CASSLSGRADEQYF,TGTGCCAGCAGCTTGAGCGGGAGGGCCGACGAGCAGTACTTC
TRBV15,.,TRBJ1-1,.,CATSRDRGVASAAFF,TGTGCCACCAGCAGAGATCGGGGGGTTGCTTCCGCGGCTTTCTTT
TRBV2,.,TRBJ2-1,.,CASSVKGAYNEQFF,TGTGCCAGCAGTGTAAAGGGGGCCTACAATGAGCAGTTCTTC
TRBV15,.,TRBJ1-1,TRBD1,CATSLQGTEAFF,TGTGCCACCAGTCTACAGGGGACTGAAGCTTTCTTT
TRBV3-1/TRBV3-2,once,TRBJ2-5,.,CASSQGTEGETQYF,TGTGCCAGCAGCCAAGGGACAGAAGGGGAGACCCAGTACTTC
TRBV11-2,few,TRBJ2-7,TRBD2,CASSLTSSGPYEQYF,TGTGCCAGCAGCTTAACGTCTAGCGGTCCCTACGAGCAGTACTTC
TRBV14,.,TRBJ2-7,TRBD1,CASSQGTGRLYEQYF,TGTGCCAGCAGCCAGGGGACAGGTAGACTTTACGAGCAGTACTTC
TRBV23-1,.,TRBJ2-2,.,CATPRYTGELFF,TGCGCCACCCCGAGATACACCGGGGAGCTGTTTTTT
TRBV7-2,.,TRBJ2-7,.,CASSPRGDSYEQYF,TGTGCCAGCAGCCCCCGCGGGGACTCCTACGAGCAGTACTTC
TRBV11-2,.,TRBJ2-1,TRBD1,CASSFRGQNYNEQFF,TGTGCCAGCAGCTTTCGGGGACAGAATTACAATGAGCAGTTCTTC
TRBV24-1,.,TRBJ2-3,.,CATSGRVSTDTQYF,TGTGCCACCAGTGGACGGGTCAGCACAGATACGCAGTATTTT
TRBV5-5,.,TRBJ1-5,TRBD1,CASSLLQGGSQPQHF,TGTGCCAGCAGCTTGTTACAGGGGGGCAGTCAGCCCCAGCATTTT
TRBV19,.,TRBJ1-3,.,CASTIGWGPGNTIYF,TGTGCCAGTACCATAGGTTGGGGGCCTGGAAACACCATATATTTT
TRBV9,.,TRBJ1-6,TRBD1,CASSWTGGDNSPLHF,TGTGCCAGCAGCTGGACAGGGGGCGATAATTCACCCCTCCACTTT
TRBV7-3,.,TRBJ1-1,.,CASSLGPPGYTEAFF,TGTGCCAGCAGCTTAGGCCCCCCAGGGTACACTGAAGCTTTCTTT
TRBV18,.,TRBJ1-2,.,CASSPASQYYGYTF,TGTGCCAGCTCACCGGCTTCCCAGTACTATGGCTACACCTTC
TRBV18,.,TRBJ2-7,.,CASSAGARYEQYF,TGTGCCAGCTCAGCAGGGGCGCGTTACGAGCAGTACTTC
TRBV24-1,.,TRBJ1-5,TRBD1,CATSDSRPDRGRQPQHF,TGTGCCACCAGTGATTCCCGGCCGGACAGGGGGCGCCAGCCCCAGCATTTT
TRBV7-2,.,TRBJ2-3,.,CASSLSGQADTQYF,TGTGCCAGCAGCTTATCCGGACAAGCAGATACGCAGTATTTT
TRBV6-4,.,TRBJ2-1,TRBD2,CASSASSGTRTNEQFF,TGTGCCAGCAGTGCCTCTTCCGGGACTAGGACGAATGAGCAGTTCTTC
TRBV19,.,TRBJ1-1,TRBD1,CASSFARQGVTEAFF,TGTGCCAGTAGTTTCGCCCGACAGGGGGTTACTGAAGCTTTCTTT
TRBV28,.,TRBJ2-3,.,CASSLGSTDTQYF,TGTGCCAGCAGTTTAGGCAGCACAGATACGCAGTATTTT
TRBV12-5,.,TRBJ2-4,.,CASGLDRSLAKNIQYF,TGTGCTAGTGGTTTGGACAGGAGCCTAGCCAAAAACATTCAGTACTTC
TRBV6-5,.,TRBJ2-4,.,CASTPLDGTKHIQYF,TGTGCCAGCACGCCCCTGGACGGGACAAAGCACATTCAGTACTTC
TRBV24-1,.,TRBJ2-1,TRBD2,CATSNLAGGGDEQFF,TGTGCCACCAGCAACCTAGCGGGGGGGGGCGATGAGCAGTTCTTC
TRBV2,.,TRBJ1-1,.,CASSEQGNTEAFF,TGTGCCAGCAGTGAACAGGGGAACACTGAAGCTTTCTTT
TRBV3-1/TRBV3-2,.,TRBJ2-7,TRBD1,CASSQVGSFGQGEAYEQYF,TGTGCCAGCAGCCAAGTTGGTTCTTTTGGGCAGGGGGAAGCCTACGAGCAGTACTTC
TRBV5-4,few,TRBJ1-1,.,CASSLGPTGEGLNTEAFF,TGTGCCAGCAGCTTGGGCCCGACAGGAGAGGGGCTGAACACTGAAGCTTTCTTT
TRBV19,.,TRBJ1-2,.,CASSTDRPVPLYTF,TGTGCCAGTAGCACAGACAGGCCCGTTCCCCTCTACACCTTC
TRBV7-9,.,TRBJ1-4,.,CASSSGHRNEKLFF,TGTGCCAGCAGCTCGGGACACCGGAATGAAAAACTGTTTTTT
TRBV21-1,.,TRBJ1-1,.,CASSISGGRAEAFF,TGTGCCAGCAGCATAAGTGGGGGGAGAGCTGAAGCTTTCTTT
TRBV28,.,TRBJ1-5,.,CASSLGTENNQPQHF,TGTGCCAGCAGTTTAGGTACAGAGAACAATCAGCCCCAGCATTTT
TRBV7-2,.,TRBJ1-1,.,CASSLGRNTEAFF,TGTGCCAGCAGCCTTGGCCGGAACACTGAAGCTTTCTTT
TRBV11-1,.,TRBJ2-1,.,CASSYQGNEQFF,TGTGCCAGCAGCTATCAGGGGAATGAGCAGTTCTTC
TRBV28,.,TRBJ2-1,TRBD1,CASRNLRGSGNEQFF,TGTGCCAGCAGAAACCTCAGGGGGTCGGGCAATGAGCAGTTCTTC
TRBV3-1/TRBV3-2,.,TRBJ2-5,TRBD2,CASSQGLAETQYF,TGTGCCAGCAGCCAAGGACTAGCCGAGACCCAGTACTTC
TRBV25-1,.,TRBJ2-6,TRBD1,CASSGTGAGANVLTF,TGTGCCAGCAGTGGTACAGGGGCTGGGGCCAACGTCCTGACTTTC